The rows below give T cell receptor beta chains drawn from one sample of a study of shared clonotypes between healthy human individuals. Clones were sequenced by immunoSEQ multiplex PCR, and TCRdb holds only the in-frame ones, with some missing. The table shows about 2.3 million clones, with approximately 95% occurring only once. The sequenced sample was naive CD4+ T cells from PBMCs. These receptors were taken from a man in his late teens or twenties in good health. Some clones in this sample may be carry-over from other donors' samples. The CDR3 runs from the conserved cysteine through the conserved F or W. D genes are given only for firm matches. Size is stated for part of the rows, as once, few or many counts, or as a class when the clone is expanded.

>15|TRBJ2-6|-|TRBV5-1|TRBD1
CASSGTGTGANVLTF
TGCGCCAGCAGCGGGACAGGGACCGGGGCCAACGTCCTGACTTTC
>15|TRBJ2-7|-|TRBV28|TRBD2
CASSLKTSGPWEQYF
TGTGCCAGCAGCCTTAAGACTAGCGGGCCTTGGGAGCAGTACTTC
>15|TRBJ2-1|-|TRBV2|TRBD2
CASSRTSGRSNEQFF
TGTGCCAGCAGCCGCACTAGCGGGAGGTCGAATGAGCAGTTCTTC
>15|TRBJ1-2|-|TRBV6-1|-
CASSEQARQAYGYTF
TGTGCCAGCAGTGAACAAGCCCGACAGGCCTATGGCTACACCTTC
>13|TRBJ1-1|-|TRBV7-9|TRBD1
CASSSAGGTEAFF
TGTGCCAGCAGCTCGGCAGGGGGGACTGAAGCTTTCTTT
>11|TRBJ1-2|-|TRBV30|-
CAGRAYAGYTF
TGTGCCGGCAGGGCCTATGCAGGCTACACCTTC
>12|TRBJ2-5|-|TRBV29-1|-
CSVEGGYETQYF
TGCAGCGTTGAAGGAGGGTACGAGACCCAGTACTTC
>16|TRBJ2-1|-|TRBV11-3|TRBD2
CASSTSGTSDYNEQFF
TGTGCCAGCAGCACATCCGGGACTAGCGATTACAATGAGCAGTTCTTC
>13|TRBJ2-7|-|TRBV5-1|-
CASSLDSIYEQYF
TGCGCCAGCAGCTTGGACAGCATCTACGAGCAGTACTTC
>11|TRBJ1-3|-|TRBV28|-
CASSSLDTIYF
TGTGCCAGCAGCTCCCTCGACACCATATATTTT
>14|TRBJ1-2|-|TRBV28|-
CASSLAGLPYGYTF
TGTGCCAGCAGTTTAGCTGGACTACCCTATGGCTACACCTTC
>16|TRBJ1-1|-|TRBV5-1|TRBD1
CASRPTGGGLWTEAFF
TGCGCCAGCAGACCGACAGGGGGCGGGTTGTGGACTGAAGCTTTCTTT
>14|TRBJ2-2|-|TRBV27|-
CASKRRGDTGELFF
TGTGCCAGCAAACGTCGAGGGGACACCGGGGAGCTGTTTTTT
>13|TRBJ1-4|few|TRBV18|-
CASSPQGGEKLFF
TGTGCCAGCTCACCACAGGGGGGAGAAAAACTGTTTTTT
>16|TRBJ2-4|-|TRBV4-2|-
CASSQDRERAKNIQYF
TGTGCCAGCAGCCAAGATAGGGAGAGAGCCAAAAACATTCAGTACTTC
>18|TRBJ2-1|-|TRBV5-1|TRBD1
CASSSKLDRASTYNEQFF
TGCGCCAGCAGCTCGAAGTTGGACAGGGCATCAACCTACAATGAGCAGTTCTTC
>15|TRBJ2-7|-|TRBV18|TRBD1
CASSPGTGGGYEQYF
TGTGCCAGCTCACCTGGGACAGGGGGTGGGTACGAGCAGTACTTC
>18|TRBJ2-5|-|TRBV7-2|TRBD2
CASSLELGTSGRRETQYF
TGTGCCAGCAGCTTAGAATTAGGGACTAGCGGCCGTCGGGAGACCCAGTACTTC
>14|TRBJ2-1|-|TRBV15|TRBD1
CATSVGQPMNEQFF
TGTGCCACCAGCGTGGGACAGCCTATGAATGAGCAGTTCTTC
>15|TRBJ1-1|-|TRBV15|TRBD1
CATSDWDRENTEAFF
TGTGCCACCAGCGACTGGGACAGGGAAAACACTGAAGCTTTCTTT
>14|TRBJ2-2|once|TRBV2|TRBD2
CASGLAGETGELFF
TGTGCCAGCGGACTAGCGGGAGAAACCGGGGAGCTGTTTTTT
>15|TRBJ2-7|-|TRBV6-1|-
CASLSGQGGTYEQYF
TGTGCCAGCCTAAGCGGGCAGGGAGGCACCTACGAGCAGTACTTC
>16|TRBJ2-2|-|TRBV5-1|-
CASSLFSQRNTGELFF
TGCGCCAGCAGCTTGTTTTCCCAGAGGAACACCGGGGAGCTGTTTTTT
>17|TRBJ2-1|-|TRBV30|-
CAWSVAGHSLSYNEQFF
TGTGCCTGGAGTGTAGCGGGTCACAGTCTCTCCTACAATGAGCAGTTCTTC
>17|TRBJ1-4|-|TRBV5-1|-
CASSPIAGLGTNEKLFF
TGCGCCAGCAGCCCTATCGCGGGCCTCGGAACTAATGAAAAACTGTTTTTT
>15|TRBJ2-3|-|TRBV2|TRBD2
CASRPRTSAGGTQYF
TGTGCCAGCCGCCCCCGTACTAGCGCCGGCGGTACGCAGTATTTT
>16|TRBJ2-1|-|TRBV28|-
CASSIIGGLVFNEQFF
TGTGCCAGCAGCATAATCGGGGGGCTGGTCTTCAATGAGCAGTTCTTC
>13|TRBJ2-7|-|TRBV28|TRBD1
CASTGQGIYEQYF
TGTGCCAGCACCGGACAGGGTATCTACGAGCAGTACTTC
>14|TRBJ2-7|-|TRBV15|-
CATSRGIQGNEQYF
TGTGCCACCAGCAGAGGGATACAGGGAAACGAGCAGTACTTC
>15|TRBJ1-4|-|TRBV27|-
CASSYQGSTNEKLFF
TGTGCCAGCAGTTACCAGGGGAGCACTAATGAAAAACTGTTTTTT
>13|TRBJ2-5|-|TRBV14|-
CASSLEWAETQYF
TGTGCCAGCAGCCTGGAGTGGGCAGAGACCCAGTACTTC
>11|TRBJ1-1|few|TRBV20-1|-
CSARVGGGAFF
TGCAGTGCTAGAGTTGGCGGCGGCGCTTTCTTT
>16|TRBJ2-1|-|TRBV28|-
CASSSPGTGGINEQFF
TGTGCCAGCAGTTCCCCGGGTACCGGAGGCATAAATGAGCAGTTCTTC
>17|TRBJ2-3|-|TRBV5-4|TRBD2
CASSEGKLAGGLDTQYF
TGTGCCAGCAGCGAGGGCAAGCTAGCGGGAGGGCTAGATACGCAGTATTTT
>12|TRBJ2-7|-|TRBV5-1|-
CASSQVSYEQYF
TGCGCCAGCAGCCAGGTCTCCTACGAGCAGTACTTC
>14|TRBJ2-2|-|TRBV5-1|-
CASSSRSNTGELFF
TGCGCCAGCAGCTCCAGGTCGAACACCGGGGAGCTGTTTTTT
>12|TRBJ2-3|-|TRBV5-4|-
CASSLNSDTQYF
TGTGCCAGCAGCTTGAACTCAGATACGCAGTATTTT
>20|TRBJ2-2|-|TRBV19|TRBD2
CASSIGPGTSGRGHTGELFF
TGTGCCAGTAGTATCGGGCCCGGGACTAGCGGGAGGGGTCACACCGGGGAGCTGTTTTTT
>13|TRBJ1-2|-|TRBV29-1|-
CSVDGGLYYGYTF
TGCAGCGTTGATGGGGGCTTATACTATGGCTACACCTTC
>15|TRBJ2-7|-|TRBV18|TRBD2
CASSPPQAGGYEQYF
TGTGCCAGCTCACCACCCCAAGCGGGGGGCTACGAGCAGTACTTC
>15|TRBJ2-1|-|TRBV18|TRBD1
CASSPGTGAYNEQFF
TGTGCCAGCTCACCAGGGACAGGGGCCTACAATGAGCAGTTCTTC
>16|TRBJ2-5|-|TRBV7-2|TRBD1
CASSLESGTGGETQYF
TGTGCCAGCAGCTTAGAGTCTGGGACAGGGGGCGAGACCCAGTACTTC
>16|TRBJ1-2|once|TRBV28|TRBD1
CASSGTGGRSYYGYTF
TGTGCCAGCAGTGGGACAGGGGGCCGATCTTACTATGGCTACACCTTC
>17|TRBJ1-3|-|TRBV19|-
CASSIPGRHLSGNTIYF
TGTGCCAGTAGTATCCCCGGACGTCATCTCTCTGGAAACACCATATATTTT
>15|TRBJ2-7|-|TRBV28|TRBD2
CASAGTSAYTYEQYF
TGTGCCAGCGCAGGGACTAGCGCTTATACCTACGAGCAGTACTTC
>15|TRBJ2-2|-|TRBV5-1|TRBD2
CASRLIAGGVGELFF
TGCGCCAGCAGACTAATAGCGGGAGGTGTCGGGGAGCTGTTTTTT
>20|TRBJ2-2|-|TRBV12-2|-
CASRPRKGQGRRIDTGELFF
TGTGCAAGTCGCCCGAGAAAGGGGCAGGGTAGACGAATAGACACCGGGGAGCTGTTTTTT
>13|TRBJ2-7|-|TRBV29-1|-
CSVELPGGYEQYF
TGCAGCGTTGAATTGCCGGGCGGCTACGAGCAGTACTTC